One sample yielded the 12 T cell receptor beta chains listed below, sequenced in a study of blood T cell repertoires in COVID-19. Profiled with immunoSEQ multiplex PCR; TCRdb holds only in-frame clones, not every one. Of roughly 250,000 clones detected, 70% to 90% appear once; the ten largest clones hold about 1.6%. Material: PBMCs or T cells enriched from blood (not recorded which). The receptors stem from a woman in her forties or fifties who had recovered from COVID-19.

This chain joins TRBV7-2 and TRBJ2-5; TRBD1 agrees at 9 bases. The length of the CDR3 is 12 residues. CDR1 is SGHTA and CDR2 is FQGNSA in the germline V gene. J gave up 7 bases and V 4 bases, and 1 base lay outside the gene matches. The CDR3 spells CASSSGQGTQYF. The CDR3 region has the DNA TGTGCCAGCAGCTCGGGACAGGGGACCCAGTACTTC. Full variable domain (rest looked up from reference TRBV7-2 and TRBJ2-5): GAGVSQSPSNKVTEKGKDVELRCDPISGHTALYWYRQSLGQGLEFLIYFQGNSAPDKSGLPSDRFSAERTGGSVSTLTIQRTQQEDSAVYLCASSSGQGTQYFGPGTRLLVL.

Comments on this clone: Other DNA sequences within the sample encode an identical CDR3. Here the CDR3 reads CASSPDRNQPQHF. The CDR3 bases are TGTGCCAGCTCACCGGACAGAAACCAGCCCCAGCATTTT. The chain links TRBV18 to TRBJ1-5; a weak D match, TRBD1 (6 bases). The CDR3 contains 13 residues. The V end lost 3 bases, the J end lost 7 bases, and 10 bases lay between the germline ends. In germline, CDR1 is KGHSH, CDR2 LQKENI.

The V call is TRBV19, the J call TRBJ1-5, with 10 bases identical to TRBD1. The CDR3 loop spans 17 amino acids. Germline V lookup: CDR1 LNHDA, CDR2 SQIVND (reference sequence). Trimming removed 6 bases from V and 11 bases from J; junction bases left unmatched: 19. The DNA of the CDR3 is TGTGCCAGTAGGCCTAGCCTGACAGGGGGCACCGGGGGGGCCCAGCATTTT. This sequence encodes CASRPSLTGGTGGAQHF. The full variable domain, in which reference TRBV19 and TRBJ1-5 provide the parts outside the CDR3, is DGGITQSPKYLFRKEGQNVTLSCEQNLNHDAMYWYRQDPGQGLRLIYYSQIVNDFQKGDIAEGYSVSREKKESFPLTVTSAQKNPTAFYLCASRPSLTGGTGGAQHFGDGTRLSIL.

This clone was observed a single time. The chain couples TRBV9 to TRBJ2-1; 7 bases align to TRBD2. The CDR3 has 16 residues. Germline lookup yields CDR1 SGDLS and CDR2 YYNGEE. The V segment lost 4 bases and the J segment 2 bases; nucleotides outside the gene matches: 9. CDR3 DNA sequence: TGTGCCAGCAGCCCCCGGGAGGTCGGGGCCTACAATGAGCAGTTCTTC. This encodes CASSPREVGAYNEQFF.

The chain carries TRBV7-2 and TRBJ2-7; no clear D. V lost 4 bases to trimming and J lost 3 bases, with 13 bases between them. Germline CDR1 and CDR2: SGHTA and FQGNSA. The CDR3 sequence is 14 residues long. CDR3 amino acids: CASSSSRDFYEQYF. The DNA of the CDR3 is TGTGCCAGCAGCTCCTCTAGAGATTTCTACGAGCAGTACTTC.

J is TRBJ1-1 and V is TRBV18; D is unresolved. CDR1 and CDR2 from the germline V gene are KGHSH and LQKENI. The CDR3 is 14 residues long. The V end was cut by 6 bases, the J end by 1 base, with 12 bases between. The CDR3 nucleotides are TGTGCCAGCTCCCGGGAAGTAGGGAACACTGAAGCTTTCTTT. The encoded protein is CASSREVGNTEAFF.

The table lists this clone with a count of one. The CDR3 region is CASSLVLGIGTGELFF. For the CDR3, the DNA is TGCGCCAGCAGCTTGGTTCTCGGGATTGGCACCGGGGAGCTGTTTTTT. The chain links TRBV5-1 to TRBJ2-2; possibly TRBD2 for D (5 bases). V was pared by 0 bases and J by 4 bases, with 13 bases between. The CDR3 covers 16 residues. Germline loops: CDR1 SGHRS, CDR2 YFSETQ. Drawing the rest from reference TRBV5-1 and TRBJ2-2, the complete variable domain is KAGVTQTPRYLIKTRGQQVTLSCSPISGHRSVSWYQQTPGQGLQFLFEYFSETQRNKGNFPGRFSGRQFSNSRSEMNVSTLELGDSALYLCASSLVLGIGTGELFFGEGSRLTVL.

The rearrangement joins TRBV3-1 (or the pseudogene TRBV3-2) to TRBJ1-4, with D uncertain. Per germline, CDR1 LGHDT and CDR2 YNNKEL (reference sequence). The CDR3 has 13 amino acids. V lost 5 bases and J lost 7, with 11 bases in between. The CDR3 protein is CASSFEIGEKLFF. The CDR3 coding sequence is TGTGCCAGCAGCTTCGAAATCGGTGAAAAACTGTTTTTT.

The chain uses TRBV28 and TRBJ2-2; 7 bases fit TRBD1. CDR3 length: 14 amino acids. V shed 8 bases and J 6 bases; nucleotides not matched to a gene: 9. Germline V CDR1 and CDR2: MDHEN, SYDVKM. In DNA, the CDR3 is TGTGCCAGCGTTTCGGGACAGCTCTCCGGGGAGCTGTTTTTT. Its protein product is CASVSGQLSGELFF.

As DNA, the CDR3 is TGTGCCAGCAGCGTGGGACAGATAGAATCCTACGAGCAGTACTTC. Amino acid sequence: CASSVGQIESYEQYF. V gene TRBV7-9 combines with J gene TRBJ2-7; 7 nucleotides align to TRBD1. V shed 5 bases, J shed 1 base, and the junction held 8 bases outside the gene matches. Germline-derived CDR1 and CDR2 are SEHNR and FQNEAQ (reference sequence). The length of the CDR3 is 15 residues.

Remarks on this clone: This may stem from a read error, because a much larger clone lies one nucleotide away. The genes are TRBV3-1 (or the pseudogene TRBV3-2) and TRBJ2-7; unclear D gene. The CDR3 extends over 11 amino acids. Germline V CDR1 and CDR2: LGHDT, YNNKEL (reference sequence). V lost 3 bases, J lost 3 bases, and 3 bases lay in between. CDR3 region: CASSHRYEQYF. The DNA for the CDR3 is TGTGCCAGCAGCCATCGCTACGAGCAGTACTTC.

The chain carries TRBV7-8 and TRBJ1-1; TRBD1 matches 9 bases. CDR1 and CDR2 from the germline V gene are SGHVS and FQNEAQ. The CDR3 is made up of 13 amino acids. The trim removed 4 bases at V and 4 bases at J, leaving 1 base unmatched. The CDR3 is CASSSDRGTEAFF. DNA of the CDR3: TGTGCCAGCAGCTCGGACAGGGGCACTGAAGCTTTCTTT.